These T cell receptor beta chains were read from a single sample in a study of blood T cell repertoires in COVID-19. Produced via immunoSEQ multiplex PCR; TCRdb's table is partial and in-frame only. The table includes about 70,000 clones, 75% to 85% detected once. Sequencing was done on a sample of peripheral blood. Every receptor here comes from a young man with COVID-19, enrolled during active disease. Both conserved end residues are part of each CDR3. The D gene is left open where the match is weak. Clone size is shown for a subset of rows, as once, few, many or a class of expanded clone.

V gene	D gene	J gene	clone size	CDR3 DNA	CDR3 protein
TRBV2	-	TRBJ1-1	-	TGTGCCAGCAGTGAATGGGGCAGGAGTGGGTTTGAAGCTTTCTTT	CASSEWGRSGFEAFF
TRBV29-1	-	TRBJ2-1	-	TGCAGCGTTGTCCACTACAATGAGCAGTTCTTC	CSVVHYNEQFF
TRBV9	TRBD2	TRBJ2-1	-	TGTGCCAGCAGCGACACCGGGACTAGCGGGAATCAGTTCTTC	CASSDTGTSGNQFF
TRBV3-1/TRBV3-2	TRBD2	TRBJ2-3	few	TGTGCCAGCAGCCAAGATATAGCGGGAGGCACAGATACGCAGTATTTT	CASSQDIAGGTDTQYF
TRBV11-2	-	TRBJ1-2	-	TGTGCCAGCAGCTTCCAGGGGTACGGCTACACCTTC	CASSFQGYGYTF
TRBV6-5	-	TRBJ1-5	-	TGTGCCAGCAGTTACTCGCGGGGGGGCCAGCCCCAGCATTTT	CASSYSRGGQPQHF
TRBV2	TRBD1	TRBJ2-2	-	TGTGCCAGCAAGAGGACAGGGAACACCGGGGAGCTGTTTTTT	CASKRTGNTGELFF
TRBV3-1/TRBV3-2	TRBD2	TRBJ2-7	-	TGTGCCAGCAGCGCTGTAGCGGGAGGATACGAGCAGTACTTC	CASSAVAGGYEQYF
TRBV7-2	-	TRBJ1-2	-	TGTGCCAGCAGCTTAGAGCGGGGCTCTAACTATGGCTACACCTTC	CASSLERGSNYGYTF
TRBV28	-	TRBJ2-1	-	TGTGCCAGCAGCCAGAGGAATGAGCAGTTCTTC	CASSQRNEQFF
TRBV30	-	TRBJ2-2	-	TGTGCCTGGAGTGTGTGGCGGGACCAAACCGGGGAGCTGTTTTTT	CAWSVWRDQTGELFF
TRBV12-3/TRBV12-4	TRBD2	TRBJ2-1	-	TGTGCCAGCTGGGGGGGTGATGAGCAGTTCTTC	CASWGGDEQFF
TRBV10-3	TRBD2	TRBJ2-2	-	TGTGCCGCTTCCGGGACTAGCAGCAACACCGGGGAGCTGTTTTTT	CAASGTSSNTGELFF
TRBV19	TRBD1	TRBJ2-1	-	TGTGCCAGTAGCCCGGACAGGGCCTCCTACAATGAGCAGTTCTTC	CASSPDRASYNEQFF
TRBV4-1	TRBD2	TRBJ2-1	once	TGCGCCAGCAGCCAAGTGACTAGCGGGGTGTATGAGCAGTTCTTC	CASSQVTSGVYEQFF
TRBV4-2	TRBD2	TRBJ2-3	-	TGTGCCAGCAGCCAAGGGTCCATGGCGGGAGAAGGGACAGATACGCAGTATTTT	CASSQGSMAGEGTDTQYF
TRBV29-1	-	TRBJ2-7	-	TGCAGCGTTGGTACTCAGGTTAACGAGCAGTACTTC	CSVGTQVNEQYF
TRBV28	-	TRBJ1-1	-	TGTGCCAGCGGGTTAAGGAGTCTCGAAGCTTTCTTT	CASGLRSLEAFF
TRBV27	-	TRBJ2-1	-	TGTGCCAGCAGTACCGGGACACAGTACAATGAGCAGTTCTTC	CASSTGTQYNEQFF
TRBV28	TRBD1	TRBJ1-2	-	TGTGCCAGCAGCCCTGAAGGGGGCGTATCTGGCTACACCTTC	CASSPEGGVSGYTF
TRBV5-1	TRBD2	TRBJ2-1	-	TGCGCCAGCAGCTTGGAGGGACTAGCGGGTCTGGGGTCCTACAATGAGCAGTTCTTC	CASSLEGLAGLGSYNEQFF
TRBV21-1	-	TRBJ2-1	-	TGTGCCAGCAACAAGGGACAGAGCTCCTACAATGAGCAGTTCTTC	CASNKGQSSYNEQFF
TRBV3-1/TRBV3-2	-	TRBJ2-7	-	TGTGCCAGCAGCCGCGAATCCAGGGGCTACGAGCAGTACTTC	CASSRESRGYEQYF
TRBV6-2/TRBV6-3	-	TRBJ2-7	-	TGTGCCAGCAGTTACGCTTTAGCGGCGAGCTCCTACGAGCAGTACTTC	CASSYALAASSYEQYF
TRBV7-9	TRBD1	TRBJ2-1	-	TGTGCCAGCAGCGATTATGGACAGGGCATAAATGAGCAGTTCTTC	CASSDYGQGINEQFF
TRBV7-9	TRBD2	TRBJ2-3	once	TGTGCCAGCAGCTTAGGGGGAGGGCCCTCAGATACGCAGTATTTT	CASSLGGGPSDTQYF
TRBV28	-	TRBJ1-1	-	TGTGCCAGCATCGCCCCAGGGGTTGGAGCTTTCTTT	CASIAPGVGAFF
TRBV30	TRBD2	TRBJ2-3	once	TGTGCCTGGAGTGTACTAGCGGGAGAGGGGAGGGATACGCAGTATTTT	CAWSVLAGEGRDTQYF
TRBV5-6	TRBD1	TRBJ1-2	-	TGTGCCAGCAGCCGTGGACAGGGCGGTTATGGCTACACCTTC	CASSRGQGGYGYTF
TRBV19	TRBD2	TRBJ2-7	-	TGTGCCAGTAGTATCGATCGCGGGGGATACGAGCAGTACTTC	CASSIDRGGYEQYF
TRBV14	-	TRBJ1-1	-	TGTGCCAGCAGCCGACTCACAAACGGCGCTGAAGCTTTCTTT	CASSRLTNGAEAFF
TRBV5-1	-	TRBJ2-7	-	TGCGCCAGCACCGTGGGAACAGGATCCTACGAGCAGTACTTC	CASTVGTGSYEQYF
TRBV2	TRBD1	TRBJ2-7	-	TGTGCCAGCGGGTCTGGGACAGGGAGTTACTACGAGCAGTACTTC	CASGSGTGSYYEQYF
TRBV28	-	TRBJ1-3	-	TGTGCCAGCAGGGAACAGGGAAATGGAAACACCATATATTTT	CASREQGNGNTIYF
TRBV21-1	-	TRBJ2-7	-	TGTGCCAGCAGCAAAGGAGGTGCTACCCGCTACGAGCAGTACTTC	CASSKGGATRYEQYF
TRBV6-4	TRBD1	TRBJ1-6	once	TGTGCCAGCAGTGAACAGGGGGCTGGTAATTCACCCCTCCACTTT	CASSEQGAGNSPLHF
TRBV2	TRBD1	TRBJ2-7	-	TGTGCCAGCAGCGAGGGACAGGCCTACTCCTACGAGCAGTACTTC	CASSEGQAYSYEQYF
TRBV10-3	-	TRBJ1-5	-	TGTGCCATCAGTGGAAGGGAGGATCAGCCCCAGCATTTT	CAISGREDQPQHF
TRBV5-1	TRBD1	TRBJ2-7	-	TGCGCCAGCCGCCGGGACAGGGATACCTACGAGCAGTACTTC	CASRRDRDTYEQYF
TRBV5-1	TRBD1	TRBJ2-7	-	TGCGCCAGCAGCGGGGGACAGGGGTCCTACGAGCAGTACTTC	CASSGGQGSYEQYF
TRBV28	-	TRBJ2-5	-	TGTGCCAGCACCCCGGGGTTAGCGGTTGGAGAGACCCAGTACTTC	CASTPGLAVGETQYF
TRBV2	-	TRBJ2-1	few	TGTGCCAGCAGTGAGCAGGGATCGTACAATGAGCAGTTCTTC	CASSEQGSYNEQFF
TRBV19	-	TRBJ1-5	-	TGTGCCACCCAAAGCCGGGGTTCCAGAAATCAGCCCCAGCATTTT	CATQSRGSRNQPQHF
TRBV5-1	-	TRBJ2-7	few	TGCGCCAGCAGCGCCCGACTAGGCGGCGAGCAGTACTTC	CASSARLGGEQYF
TRBV28	-	TRBJ1-2	-	TGTGCCAGCAGTGGGGACATGTATGGCTACACCTTC	CASSGDMYGYTF
TRBV30	-	TRBJ1-6	-	TGTGCCTGGAATCGGGGGGCTGTGGGGACGGGTTCACCCCTCCACTTT	CAWNRGAVGTGSPLHF
TRBV10-3	TRBD1	TRBJ1-1	-	TGTGCCACGACGAATCCAGGGGGCACGGTGAACACTGAAGCTTTCTTT	CATTNPGGTVNTEAFF
TRBV5-4	TRBD1	TRBJ1-1	once	TGTGCCAGCAGCTTGGCCAGGGGGCTAGCTTTCTTT	CASSLARGLAFF
TRBV5-8	-	TRBJ1-1	-	TGTGCCAGCAGCTTCGCCTTACGGGGGGAAGCTTTCTTT	CASSFALRGEAFF
TRBV4-1	-	TRBJ1-4	-	TGCGCCAGCAGCCATACAGGAGGGGCGGATGAAAAACTGTTTTTT	CASSHTGGADEKLFF